This T cell receptor (beta chain) was recorded in a study of T cell responses to AZD1222 COVID-19 vaccine. Study-wide findings and caveats: The span of vaccine-associated CD4 TCRs extended across spike, with dominance at 160-218 and 743-854.

The length of the CDR3 is 17 residues. Measured with immunoSEQ multiplex PCR; TCRdb has only the in-frame clones, and not every one. Here the sample spans under 200,000 clones, roughly nine tenths being singletons. With regard to this clone: Its antigen is unknown.

The source is an adult who received the AZD1222 COVID-19 vaccine. The specimen comprised peripheral blood, sampled 28 days after the second AZD1222 dose. The chain combines TRBV21-1 with TRBJ1-5; no check of the table's D call, TRBD1, against the DNA was made. TRBV21-1 is a documented pseudogene. The CDR3 DNA sequence: TGTGCCAGCAGCAAAGCAGTCGGGACAGGGAAGAATCAGCCCCAGCATTTT. Protein product: CASSKAVGTGKNQPQHF.